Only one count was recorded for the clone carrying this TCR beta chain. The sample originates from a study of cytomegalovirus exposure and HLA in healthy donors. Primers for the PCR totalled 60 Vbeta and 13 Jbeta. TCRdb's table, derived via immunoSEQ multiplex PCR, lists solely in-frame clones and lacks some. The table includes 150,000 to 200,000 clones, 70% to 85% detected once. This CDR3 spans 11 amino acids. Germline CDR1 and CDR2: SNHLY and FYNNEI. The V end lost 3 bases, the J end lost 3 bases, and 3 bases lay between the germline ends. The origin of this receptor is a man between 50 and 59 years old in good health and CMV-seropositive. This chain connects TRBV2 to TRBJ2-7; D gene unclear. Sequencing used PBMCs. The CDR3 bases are TGTGCCAGCAGTGATAGCTACGAGCAGTACGTC. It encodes CASSDSYEQYV.